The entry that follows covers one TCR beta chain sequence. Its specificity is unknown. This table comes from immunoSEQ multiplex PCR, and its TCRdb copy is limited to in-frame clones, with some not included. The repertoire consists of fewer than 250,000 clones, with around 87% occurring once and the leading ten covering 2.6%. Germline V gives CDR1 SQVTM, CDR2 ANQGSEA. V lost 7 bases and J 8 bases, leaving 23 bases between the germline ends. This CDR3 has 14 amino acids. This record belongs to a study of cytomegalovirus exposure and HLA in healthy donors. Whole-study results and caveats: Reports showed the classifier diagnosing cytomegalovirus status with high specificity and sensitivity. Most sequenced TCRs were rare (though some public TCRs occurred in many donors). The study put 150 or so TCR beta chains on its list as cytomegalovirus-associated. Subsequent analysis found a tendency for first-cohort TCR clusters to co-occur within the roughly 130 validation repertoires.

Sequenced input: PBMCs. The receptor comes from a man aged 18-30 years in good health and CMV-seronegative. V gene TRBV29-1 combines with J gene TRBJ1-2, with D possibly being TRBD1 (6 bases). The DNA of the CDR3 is TGCAGCGACCAACAGGGTTTATCCTACGTCGGCTACACCTTC. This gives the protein CSDQQGLSYVGYTF.